This T cell receptor beta chain was captured by sequencing in a study of cytomegalovirus exposure and HLA in healthy donors (dated by TCRdb to about 2017). With respect to the entire study: An earlier analysis of roughly 570 of the donors reported about 300 Gb of sequence data and 117 million unique TCR beta sequences obtained from about 179 million T cells. An early release covering roughly 600 HLA-typed donors comprised about 310 gigabases of sequencing data and tens of millions of unique TCR sequences. The genetic ancestry cluster associated with self-reported Caucasian donors included over 80% of the 300 to 450 genotyped donors. The aim of the study was to test whether cataloging public T cell receptors could identify signatures of past pathogen exposure. The study profiled the T cell repertoires of 500 to 800 subjects by immunosequencing and related them to cytomegalovirus serostatus. Besides the first cohort of about 730 subjects, a separate validation cohort made up of 90 to 150 different subjects was used. The study combined high-throughput TCR immunosequencing, statistical association of individual TCRs with disease status, and machine learning to predict cytomegalovirus infection status. A later analysis re-examined previously published TCR beta repertoires from about 700 donors and added high-resolution HLA genotyping to investigate patterns of TCR occurrence. Rather than using new phenotypic data, the later analysis identified candidate immune exposures from TCR beta sequences and from how often those sequences occurred across donors. To decide whether each TCR beta V gene segment behaved as functional or pseudogenic, an earlier analysis of fewer than 750 of the donors relied on high-throughput TCR beta sequencing. Donor age, sex, ethnicity and CMV serostatus were compiled alongside the repertoire data. Genome-wide SNP genotypes for about 65% of the roughly 670 donors were used in a later genetic analysis, which treated that subset as a discovery cohort. Every repertoire in the discovery cohort had been generated on one and the same sequencing platform. HLA typing covered class I and class II loci at four-digit resolution. Typing coverage varied by locus: 629-630 donors for A, B, C, DRB1 and DQB1; approximately 520 for DQA1; over 600 for DPA1; 400 to 480 for DPB1. Several DR-DQ haplotypes were handled as single units for association and clustering because linkage in the cohort was strong. Among 350 to 400 genotyped donors of the cohort, an average of about 240,000 unique TCR beta nucleotide sequences were sequenced per donor, about a sixth of them non-productive.

General findings and caveats noted by the study authors: A cluster of highly shared sequence variants was judged likely to represent a technical artifact of the sequencing pipeline. An association between a missense DCLRE1C variant and V-gene and J-gene trimming of TCR beta chains was found in a later genetic analysis and replicated in an independent cohort. The only immune exposure information available for the cohort was CMV serostatus. A later genetic analysis reported fewer N-insertions in productive TCRs among donors in an Asian-associated ancestry cluster than the roughly 700-donor mean. Sequencing depth was assumed to be roughly uniform across donors in the presence/absence analyses, though that assumption may not hold. Some IMGT-functional V segments, including TRBV6-2 and TRBV6-3, could not be distinguished by the 87-base-pair reads and were therefore excluded. When HLA alleles, especially DR and DQ, strongly co-occurred, TCR associations were difficult to assign to individual alleles. The study listed 164 TCR beta chains as associated with cytomegalovirus. A further reported finding was that TCR beta sequences accurately predicted the HLA-A and HLA-B alleles for most subjects in the first cohort. The authors suggested that the approach could potentially be generalized to other disease states and immunological phenotypes. Several of the top co-occurrence clusters appeared to be linked to parvovirus B19, influenza, CMV and Epstein-Barr virus, according to a later analysis. In an earlier analysis of some 500 of the donors, most TCR beta V segments appeared in productive rearrangements about 90% or about 30% of the time, broadly matching IMGT annotations. Most TCR sequences were observed very rarely across donors, whereas some public TCRs were present in many individuals. Seventeen rarely observed V segments, including chromosome 9 orphons, were excluded from the earlier analysis of approximately 500 of the donors because counts were too low. Because HLA typing was unavailable for some donors at each locus, only the typed subset was used in association tests. A later analysis found that HLA-associated TCR beta chains were more clonally expanded and had lower generation probabilities than equally common non-associated chains. In a later analysis, the rate of TCR association differed among HLA loci, with DRB1 alleles having the most associated TCRs and HLA-C alleles having the fewest. At a false discovery rate of 0.05, a later analysis linked about 17,000 TCR beta sequences to specific HLA alleles. According to a later analysis, most CMV-associated TCR beta chains appeared to be HLA-restricted, and the HLA associations seemed to be driven largely by CMV exposure. Linkage disequilibrium might explain the correlated functional status among segregating V segments, but an unknown experimental factor could not be excluded. This cohort had only TCR beta chains sequenced, and the lack of alpha or paired-chain data limited which features could be detected. The classifier was reported to diagnose cytomegalovirus status with high specificity and sensitivity in both the original cohort and the validation cohort. A few of the identified cytomegalovirus-associated TCR beta chains were confirmed in vitro to be specific for cytomegalovirus antigens.

As regards this clone: Its antigen is not yet known. Base qualities are not at hand, and no much larger clone is one base apart.

The cohort comprised fewer than 700 healthy bone marrow donors. At the time of sampling, all cohort members were nominally healthy, though unrecorded immune exposures were likely present. The donor was CMV seropositive and was included in the group of 250 to 350 seropositive cohort members. Every donor gave a peripheral blood sample, and the peripheral blood mononuclear cells from that sample were used for TCR beta sequencing. The Qiagen DNeasy Blood Extraction Kit was used to extract genomic DNA from the blood cell samples. The library was prepared using the immunoSEQ multiplex PCR assay. A mixture of 60 forward primers for TCR Vbeta segments and 13 reverse primers for TCR Jbeta segments was used in the multiplex PCR. The CDR3 region of rearranged TCR beta genes was amplified from genomic DNA with a multiplex PCR assay. The amplified TCR beta libraries were sequenced on the Illumina HiSeq System as 87-base-pair reads. As for the authors' bioinformatics: In a later analysis, about 80 million unique TCR beta chains were counted across the 500 to 850 repertoires, and approximately 11 million of these chains were shared by at least two donors. Raw reads were error-corrected and collapsed into unique sequences with a nearest-neighbor algorithm that merged closely related sequences to remove PCR and sequencing errors. To assign V, D and J gene segments, CDR3 sequences were aligned to IMGT reference sequences. For a sequence to be retained, a match of at least six nucleotides to both a V gene segment and a J gene segment was required. Rearrangements were classified as productive when the CDR3 lacked stop codons and remained in frame with V and J, and all other rearrangements were classified as non-productive. Following IMGT convention, CDR3 was defined as the stretch from the second conserved V-encoded cysteine to the conserved J-encoded phenylalanine. The earlier analysis of about 620 of the donors excluded sequences that lacked an unambiguous match to a single V gene segment. An earlier analysis of several hundred of the donors called V segments functional above 56.7% productive rearrangements and segregating when the between-donor standard deviation exceeded 5%. A statistical classification framework was developed to diagnose cytomegalovirus status using the catalog of TCR beta chain sequences. V and J gene assignment, in a later analysis, came from comparing TCR nucleotide sequences with IMGT/GENE-DB human TR gene sequences. The TCRdist pipeline was used in a later analysis to assign CDR3 sequences and most-parsimonious VDJ recombination scenarios. A later analysis defined each TCR beta chain by its CDR3 amino acid sequence plus V-gene family, and excluded reads lacking a unique V-gene family. As a way to deal with suspected cross-contamination and a sequencing artifact, a later analysis dropped 640 or so nucleotide sequences that were highly shared and had low generation probability. In a later analysis, a clonal expansion index for each public chain was calculated from normalized within-repertoire ranks of inferred template counts. In a later analysis, generation probabilities were computed with a VDJ recombination model fitted to out-of-frame rearrangements, and the resulting probabilities were checked against IGoR. In a later analysis, TCR-TCR, TCR-HLA and TCR-CMV co-occurrence was scored with hypergeometric tests, and a repertoire-size bias correction was applied to TCR pairs. To estimate false discovery rates, a later analysis permuted the HLA or CMV assignments 20 times. In a later analysis, co-occurring TCRs were grouped using DBSCAN, and TCRdist sequence similarity was added for clustering within HLA-allele-positive subsets. For co-occurrence clustering, repertoires with fewer than 30,000 or more than 120,000 public chains were excluded, along with roughly 5 repertoires with anomalous nucleotide sharing. The immuneACCESS repertoire file appears here via TCRdb, limited to in-frame rearrangements. These files lack a portion of the clones; in checked studies, under half of the deficit traces to unresolved V genes, and the cause of the others is not known. The D gene and trimming were derived from the DNA, and the V and J assignments and clone size from that table. This sample holds 100,000 to 150,000 clones; about four fifths were observed only once. The top ten constitute around 13% of the sample.

Ends trimmed: V by 5 bases, J by 7 bases; bases unmatched to a gene: 11. The CDR3 covers 14 residues, taking in both the cysteine and the phenylalanine. CDR3 DNA is the only sequence kept; it has 42 bases, read in frame from the first base. The germline V gene sets CDR1 to SGHAT and CDR2 to FQNNGV. Sequencing input: PBMCs. This TCR came from a woman aged 55-70 years in good health and CMV-seropositive. The sequence is built from TRBV11-2 and TRBJ2-7; TRBD2 matches 7 bases in the middle. The CDR3 in this case is CASSLRDYLEEQYF. Here is the DNA: TGTGCCAGCAGCCTCCGGGACTATTTAGAAGAGCAGTACTTC.